This T cell receptor beta chain was recovered during a study of T cells in Graves' hyperthyroidism and ophthalmopathy. Study-wide findings and caveats: Ophthalmopathy, which appeared later, was predicted by the model a median about 6 months before onset. Expanded thyroid clonotypes (above 0.001) were mostly also found in blood.

Patients with uncontrolled infections, other autoimmune diseases, pregnancy or lactation were excluded. In making diagnoses, clinical symptoms, serum thyroxine and TRAb, thyroid ultrasound and orbital computed tomography were all used. Amplification of TCR beta CDR3 regions used RNA as the template. During a first-round RT-PCR of the TCR CDR3, the HTBI primer set was used. TCRdb independently ran MiXCR on the multiplex PCR reads; one entry per CDR3 protein. Among 460,000 or so distinct CDR3 sequences listed, under 15% were seen once. This clonotype was detected many times. Its antigen is currently unknown. CDR3 length: 11 amino acids. V lost 2 bases, J lost 1 base, and 2 bases lay in between. The germline V gene encodes CDR1 SQVTM and CDR2 ANQGSEA.

The TCR originated in a woman under 30 with Graves' hyperthyroidism. Sequenced sample: blood. The chain uses TRBV29-1 and TRBJ1-1, with D unclear. The CDR3 loop is CSVERNTEAFF. The CDR3 bases are TGCAGCGTTGAAAGGAACACTGAAGCTTTCTTT. Using reference TRBV29-1 and TRBJ1-1 for the parts outside the CDR3, the full variable domain is SAVISQKPSRDICQRGTSLTIQCQVDSQVTMMFWYRQQPGQSLTLIATANQGSEATYESGFVIDKFPISRPNLTFSTLTVSNMSPEDSSIYLCSVERNTEAFFGQGTRLTVV.